The present TCR beta chain was sequenced within a study of blood T cells in healthy people across ages. With a J-beta primer mix and a sample-barcoded 5' primer, a second PCR ran about 7 to 12 cycles. The template-switch adaptor was a 5' adaptor with 12 random nucleotides. It tagged each cDNA molecule. One entry per CDR3 protein, called by TCRdb with MiXCR from the 5' RACE reads. Of over 1,200,000 distinct CDR3 sequences listed, around 59% were seen once; the top ten hold 6.5% to 8.5%. The sample, 7.5 to 10 milliliters of peripheral blood, was drawn from each donor. They isolated at least 7 million PBMCs from each sample. Per germline, CDR1 MNHEY and CDR2 SVGEGT. Trimming took 5 bases from V and 3 from J, leaving 10 bases between them. This CDR3 comprises 14 residues.

Specimen: blood. This sequence originates from a man aged 18 to 29 in good health. The rearrangement uses TRBV6-2 or TRBV6-3 and TRBJ2-2; maybe TRBD1 (6 bases). The CDR3 loop reads CASSPTGYTGELFF. CDR3 DNA: TGTGCCAGCAGTCCCACAGGGTACACCGGGGAGCTGTTTTTT.